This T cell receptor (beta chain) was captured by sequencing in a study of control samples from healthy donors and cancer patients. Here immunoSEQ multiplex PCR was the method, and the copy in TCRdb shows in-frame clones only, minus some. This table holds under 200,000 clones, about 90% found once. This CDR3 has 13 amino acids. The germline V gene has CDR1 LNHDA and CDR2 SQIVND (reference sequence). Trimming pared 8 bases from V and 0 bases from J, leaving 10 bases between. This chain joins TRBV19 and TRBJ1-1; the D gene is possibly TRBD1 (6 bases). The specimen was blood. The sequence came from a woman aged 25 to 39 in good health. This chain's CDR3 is CASRQVLNTEAFF. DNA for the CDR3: TGTGCCAGTCGACAGGTTTTGAACACTGAAGCTTTCTTT.